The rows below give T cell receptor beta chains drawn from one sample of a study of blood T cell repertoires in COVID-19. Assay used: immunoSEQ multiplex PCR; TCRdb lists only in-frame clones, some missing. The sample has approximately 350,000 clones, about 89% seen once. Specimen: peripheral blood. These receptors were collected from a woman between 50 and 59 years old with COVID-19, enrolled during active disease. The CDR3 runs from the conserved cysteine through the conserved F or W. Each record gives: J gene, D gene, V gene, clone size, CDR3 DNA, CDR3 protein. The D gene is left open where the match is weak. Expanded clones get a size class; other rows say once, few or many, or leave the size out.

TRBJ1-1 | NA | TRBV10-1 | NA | TGCGCCAGCAGTGATTCGCCGGGGGAAACTGAAGCTTTCTTT | CASSDSPGETEAFF
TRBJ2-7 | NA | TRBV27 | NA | TGTGCCAGCAGTTTATCTGCCGCGTACGAGCAGTACTTC | CASSLSAAYEQYF
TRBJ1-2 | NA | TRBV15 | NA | TGTGCCACCAGCAGGGGCAACTATGGCTACACCTTC | CATSRGNYGYTF
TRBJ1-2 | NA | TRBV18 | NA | TGTGCCAGCTCACCTATACAGGGAACCAACTATGGCTACACCTTC | CASSPIQGTNYGYTF
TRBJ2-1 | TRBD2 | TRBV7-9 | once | TGTGCCAGCAGCTTACAGGGGAGCGGGGGCTACAATGAGCAGTTCTTC | CASSLQGSGGYNEQFF
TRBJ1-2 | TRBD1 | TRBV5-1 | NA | TGCGCCAGCAGGGGGGCCGGGACAGGGGTGTCTGGCTACACCTTC | CASRGAGTGVSGYTF
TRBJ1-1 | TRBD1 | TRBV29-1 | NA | TGCAGCGTCGGCCCACAGGGGACCACTGAAGCTTTCTTT | CSVGPQGTTEAFF
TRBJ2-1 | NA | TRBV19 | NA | TGTGCCAGTAGTGAGGGCAGCTCCTACAATGAGCAGTTCTTC | CASSEGSSYNEQFF
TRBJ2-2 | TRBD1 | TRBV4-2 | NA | TGTGCCAGCAGCCATAACGACCGACAGGGGGCGAGGACCGGGGAGCTGTTTTTT | CASSHNDRQGARTGELFF
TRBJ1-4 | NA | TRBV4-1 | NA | TGCGCCAGCAGCCTCTTACAGGGAACAACTAATGAAAAACTGTTTTTT | CASSLLQGTTNEKLFF
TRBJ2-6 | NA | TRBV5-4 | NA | TGTGCCAGCAGCCCCGTTTCTGGGGCCAACGTCCTGACTTTC | CASSPVSGANVLTF
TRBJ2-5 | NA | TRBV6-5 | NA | TGTGCCAGCAGTCGAGGACACAAACAAGAGACCCAGTACTTC | CASSRGHKQETQYF
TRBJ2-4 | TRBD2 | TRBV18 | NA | TGTGCCAGCTCACCACTAGCGGGCCTAGCCAAAAACATTCAGTACTTC | CASSPLAGLAKNIQYF
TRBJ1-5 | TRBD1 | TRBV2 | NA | TGTGCCAGCAAATTTGGGACAGCTAGTAGCAATCAGCCCCAGCATTTT | CASKFGTASSNQPQHF
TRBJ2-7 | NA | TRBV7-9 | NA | TGTGCCAGCAGCTGGAGCGGTACCACTGGCGAGCAGTACTTC | CASSWSGTTGEQYF
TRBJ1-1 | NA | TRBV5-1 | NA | TGCGCCAGCAGCTGGGAGGGTGGGAACACTGAAGCTTTCTTT | CASSWEGGNTEAFF
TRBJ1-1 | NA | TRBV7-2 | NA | TGTGCCAGCAGCTTAGCCGGACAAAGACGTGAAGCTTTCTTT | CASSLAGQRREAFF
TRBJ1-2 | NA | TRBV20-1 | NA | TGCAGTGCACCGGGAACGGGCGGCTACACCTTC | CSAPGTGGYTF
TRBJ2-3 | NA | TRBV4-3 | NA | TGCGCCAGCAGTCGCGATCCCACTTCGGGAGATACGCAGTATTTT | CASSRDPTSGDTQYF
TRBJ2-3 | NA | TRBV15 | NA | TGTGCCACCAGCAGAGATCGGGCTAGCCCCACAGATACGCAGTATTTT | CATSRDRASPTDTQYF
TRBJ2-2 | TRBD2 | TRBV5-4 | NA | TGTGCCAGCAGCAAGGGACTAGTCGCAGAGCTGTTTTTT | CASSKGLVAELFF
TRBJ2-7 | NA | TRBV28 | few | TGTGCCAGCAGTTCTACCTACGAGCAGTACTTC | CASSSTYEQYF
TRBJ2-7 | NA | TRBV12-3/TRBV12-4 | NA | TGTGCCAGCAGTTCGACACTCTACGAGCAGTACTTC | CASSSTLYEQYF
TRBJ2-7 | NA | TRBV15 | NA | TGTGCCACCAGCAGAGGAAGGAGCTCCTACGAGCAGTACTTC | CATSRGRSSYEQYF
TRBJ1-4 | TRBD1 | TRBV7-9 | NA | TGTGCCAGCAGCACCGGACAGGTGGATACTAATGAAAAACTGTTTTTT | CASSTGQVDTNEKLFF
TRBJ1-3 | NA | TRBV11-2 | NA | TGTGCCAGCAGCTTAGATCCAGGTAGATTCTCTGGAAACACCATATATTTT | CASSLDPGRFSGNTIYF
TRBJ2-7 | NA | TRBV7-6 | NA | TGTGCCAGCAGCTCAGACTACGAGCAGTACTTC | CASSSDYEQYF
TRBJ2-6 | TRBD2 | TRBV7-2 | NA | TGTGCCAGCAGCCCATCGGGACTAGCGGGCTCTGGGGCCAACGTCCTGACTTTC | CASSPSGLAGSGANVLTF
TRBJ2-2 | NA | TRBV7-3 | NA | TGTGCCAGCAGCCCCCTCGGAGGGACCGGGGAGCTGTTTTTT | CASSPLGGTGELFF
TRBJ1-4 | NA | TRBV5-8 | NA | TGTGCCAGCAGCTTTGGGGAGGCTAATGAAAAACTGTTTTTT | CASSFGEANEKLFF
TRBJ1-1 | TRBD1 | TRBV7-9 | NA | TGTGCCAGCAGCTTAGTTGAAGGGACAGGGACTGAAGCTTTCTTT | CASSLVEGTGTEAFF
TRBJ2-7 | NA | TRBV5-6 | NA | TGTGCCAGCAGCTTCTCCCGTTACGAGCAGTACTTC | CASSFSRYEQYF
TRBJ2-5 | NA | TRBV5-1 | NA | TGCGCCAGCAGCGACCCAGGAAGGGAGACCCAGTACTTC | CASSDPGRETQYF
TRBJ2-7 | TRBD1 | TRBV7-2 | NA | TGTGCCAGCAGCCCGTGGGACAGGGGAGGATACGAGCAGTACTTC | CASSPWDRGGYEQYF
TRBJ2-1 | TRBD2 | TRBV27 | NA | TGTGCCAGCAGTCCGGGACTAGCGGCCCTCAATGAGCAGTTCTTC | CASSPGLAALNEQFF
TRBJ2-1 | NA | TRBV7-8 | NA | TGTGCCAGCAGCGATATAGGAGGACCGAATGAGCAGTTCTTC | CASSDIGGPNEQFF
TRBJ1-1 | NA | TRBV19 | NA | TGTGCCAGTAGTATAGGGGGGGGTTGGATCATGAACACTGAAGCTTTCTTT | CASSIGGGWIMNTEAFF